This T cell receptor (beta chain) was profiled in a study of T cell repertoires in cytomegalovirus infection. Study-level background: A matching HLA type, together with CMV infection, was signaled by public TCR beta signatures. Study-level findings and limits: Clonotype analysis showed dominance of the ex vivo response by HLA-C-restricted CMV-specific TCR beta clonotypes.

This clonotype showed up many times. Its specificity is unknown. The CDR3 has 16 amino acids. Germline CDR1 is SGHTA and CDR2 is FQGNSA. The V gene end was trimmed by 4 bases and the J gene end by 7 bases; junction bases not matched to a gene: 13. One entry per CDR3 protein, called by TCRdb with MiXCR from the reads. The sample contains more than 150,000 distinct CDR3 sequences, about 21% of which appear only once. Sequences were obtained from PBMCs. The chain has TRBV7-2 and TRBJ2-1; 7 nucleotides line up with TRBD2. The source of this sequence is a human donor in good health (CMV status not recorded). Some clones in this sample may be carry-over from other donors' samples. CDR3 nucleotide sequence: TGTGCCAGCAGCTCCTCTAGCGGTCTAAAGAGAAATGAGCAGTTCTTC. Its translation: CASSSSSGLKRNEQFF.